The 3 T cell receptor beta chains listed next were all sequenced from one sample in a study of blood T cell repertoires in COVID-19. The data were produced by immunoSEQ multiplex PCR, yet TCRdb's version contains in-frame clones alone and is incomplete. This table has more than 250,000 clones, roughly 88% appearing once. Sequencing used peripheral blood. These receptors all stem from a woman under 40 with COVID-19, enrolled during active disease.

The chain combines TRBV19 with TRBJ2-5, with 10 bases aligning to TRBD1. The V and J ends lost 5 bases and 1 base, in that order; junction bases with no gene match: 4. Per the germline V gene, CDR1 is LNHDA and CDR2 is SQIVND (reference sequence). The CDR3 has 15 residues. CDR3 protein: CASSRQGAFQETQYF. The CDR3 nucleotides read TGTGCCAGTAGTCGACAGGGGGCGTTCCAAGAGACCCAGTACTTC.

The rearrangement uses TRBV7-2 and TRBJ2-5; D may be TRBD1 (6 bases). The CDR3 has 14 amino acids. V was cut by 5 bases and J by 3 bases, with 13 bases left in between. Germline V gives CDR1 SGHTA, CDR2 FQGNSA. CDR3 DNA: TGTGCCAGCAGCCTGCAGGGGTCGGAAGAGACCCAGTACTTC. Protein product: CASSLQGSEETQYF.

The sample holds a few counts of this clone. This sequence joins TRBV5-6 and TRBJ1-2; D remains unclear. The CDR3 has 17 residues. Deletions cut 2 bases from V and 0 bases from J, with 17 bases between. The germline gives CDR1 SGHDT, CDR2 YYEEEE. DNA for the CDR3: TGTGCCAGCAGCTTTAGCGCCCCGTGGCAGTCTAACTATGGCTACACCTTC. Translated: CASSFSAPWQSNYGYTF.